The text below deals with one TCR beta chain. Its antigen is still unknown. The entry originates in a study of T cells in localized non-small cell lung cancer. Study conclusions and caveats: T cell clonality was highest in uninvolved adjacent lung, above tumor. There were a median roughly 60 of the top 100 tumor clones appearing in adjacent lung.

This CDR3 has 17 amino acids. Germline loops: CDR1 SGHRS, CDR2 YFSETQ. V dropped 1 base and J dropped 1 base, with 16 bases sitting between them. Clones were read by immunoSEQ multiplex PCR, and TCRdb kept only the in-frame ones, dropping some. The sample lists fewer than 4,000 clones; around 23% were seen once. The source of this sequence is a woman aged 35-75 years with stage I lung adenocarcinoma. The V and J genes are TRBV5-1 and TRBJ2-3; D uncertain. Source: lung tumor tissue, taken before any cancer treatment. CDR3 amino acids: CASSLSQFSLGTDTQYF. DNA for the CDR3: TGCGCCAGCAGCTTGTCGCAATTTTCCCTCGGCACAGATACGCAGTATTTT. Using reference TRBV5-1 and TRBJ2-3 for the parts outside the CDR3, the full variable domain is KAGVTQTPRYLIKTRGQQVTLSCSPISGHRSVSWYQQTPGQGLQFLFEYFSETQRNKGNFPGRFSGRQFSNSRSEMNVSTLELGDSALYLCASSLSQFSLGTDTQYFGPGTRLTVL.